Below are 17 T cell receptor beta chains sequenced from a single sample in a study of human T cells and chemical hapten exposure. Time point meaning: healthy volunteer bleed at 6 weeks. Extraction of total RNA was performed on unfractionated whole blood. TCRdb used MiXCR to reprocess the RACE reads, holding one entry per CDR3 protein. The repertoire holds 65,000 or so distinct CDR3 sequences, about 6.5% seen once, with roughly 3.5% in the top ten. The sequenced sample was whole blood. These receptors were taken from a female donor in good health. Some clones in this sample may be carry-over from other donors' samples.

A few counts support this clonotype. The J gene is TRBJ2-7, the V gene TRBV15; 8 bases fit TRBD2. In germline, CDR1 is LNHNV, CDR2 YYDKDF (reference sequence). CDR3 size: 15 residues. V shed 4 bases, J shed 5 bases, and the junction held 10 bases outside the gene matches. CDR3 sequence (DNA): TGTGCCACCAGCATTAGGTCGGGAGGGCCGAACGAGCAGTACTTC. It codes for CATSIRSGGPNEQYF.

The CDR3 sequence is CASSGDRGQGTNVLTF. CDR3 sequence (DNA): TGTGCCAGCAGTGGGGACAGGGGGCAGGGGACCAACGTCCTGACTTTC. This chain joins TRBV6-5 and TRBJ2-6; the match to TRBD1 covers 12 bases. CDR1 MNHEY and CDR2 SVGAGI come from the germline V gene. Unmatched junction bases numbered 7, after V lost 5 bases and J lost 8 bases. This CDR3 has 16 residues.

In its sample, this clonotype was seen a few times. The chain is built from TRBV6-2 or TRBV6-3 and TRBJ1-2; TRBD1 might be the D (5 bases). The CDR3 runs to 16 residues. The V gene's germline CDR1 is MNHEY and CDR2 SVGEGT. Trimming left V 9 bases short and J 0 bases short, with 20 bases between. CDR3 coding DNA: TGTGCCAGTCAGCGACTCCCGGACATGACTAACTATGGCTACACCTTC. As protein: CASQRLPDMTNYGYTF.

There are a few counts of this clonotype. V gene TRBV18 combines with J gene TRBJ1-1; no clear D gene. V was cut by 3 bases and J by 1 base, with 6 bases left in between. The CDR3 covers 13 residues. The germline V gene has CDR1 KGHSH and CDR2 LQKENI. CDR3 protein: CASSPQKNTEAFF. CDR3 in DNA: TGTGCCAGCTCACCTCAAAAGAACACTGAAGCTTTCTTT.

The sample holds many counts of this clonotype. The chain uses TRBV6-2 or TRBV6-3 and TRBJ1-5; 8 bases align to TRBD1. The V gene end was trimmed by 2 bases and the J gene end by 7 bases; junction bases not matched to a gene: 4. CDR1 and CDR2 (germline): MNHEY, SVGEGT. The CDR3 is made up of 14 amino acids. The CDR3 region is CASSYQGAEQPQHF. The CDR3 nucleotides read TGTGCCAGCAGTTACCAGGGGGCCGAGCAGCCCCAGCATTTT.

V usage is TRBV5-1 and J usage is TRBJ1-5; D perhaps matches TRBD1 (5 bases). CDR3 length equals 15 residues. Germline V CDR1 and CDR2: SGHRS, YFSETQ. Trimming took off 0 bases at V and 4 bases at J, with 11 bases between the two ends. The CDR3 loop reads CASSLVPGGNQPQHF. In DNA, the CDR3 is TGCGCCAGCAGCTTGGTACCCGGGGGGAATCAGCCCCAGCATTTT.

Many counts were recorded for this clonotype. This sequence joins TRBV28 and TRBJ1-2, with unresolved D. In germline, CDR1 is MDHEN, CDR2 SYDVKM. The CDR3 is made up of 13 amino acids. V lost 2 bases and J lost 3, with 7 bases in between. The CDR3 sequence: CASSLMADYGYTF. As DNA, the CDR3 is TGTGCCAGCAGTTTAATGGCAGACTATGGCTACACCTTC.

This clonotype has more than one count but fewer than ten. The gene calls are TRBV20-1 and TRBJ2-2; 10 nucleotides match TRBD1. This CDR3 has 14 residues. V trimming: 6 bases; J trimming: 5 bases; junction bases outside the gene matches: 6. The germline V gene encodes CDR1 DFQATT and CDR2 SNEGSKA (reference sequence). CDR3 DNA sequence: TGCAGTGCGGCAAGGACAGGGGGGACCGGGGAGCTGTTTTTT. Translated: CSAARTGGTGELFF.

The V call is TRBV30, the J call TRBJ2-2; D is unresolved. V dropped 0 bases and J dropped 6 bases, with 5 bases sitting between them. Per germline, CDR1 GTSNPN and CDR2 SVGIG (reference sequence). The CDR3 contains 12 residues. The CDR3 spells CAWSVGSGELFF. The CDR3 DNA reads TGTGCCTGGAGTGTAGGGTCCGGGGAGCTGTTTTTT. The full variable domain, its missing parts supplied by reference TRBV30 and TRBJ2-2, is SQTIHQWPATLVQPVGSPLSLECTVEGTSNPNLYWYRQAAGRGLQLLFYSVGIGQISSEVPQNLSASRPQDRQFILSSKKLLLSDSGFYLCAWSVGSGELFFGEGSRLTVL.

This clonotype was seen repeatedly, ten times or more. The CDR3 sequence is CASSPGGASAFF. In DNA form, the CDR3 reads TGTGCCAGCAGCCCTGGGGGGGCCTCAGCTTTCTTT. This sequence joins TRBV9 and TRBJ1-1, with a weak D call TRBD1 (6 bases). CDR1 is SGDLS and CDR2 is YYNGEE in the germline V gene. V was trimmed by 4 bases and J by 10 bases, leaving 14 bases between them. The length of the CDR3 is 12 residues.

The rearrangement joins TRBV7-9 to TRBJ2-2; tentative D call: TRBD2 (5 bases). Trimming took off 1 base at V and 4 bases at J, with 10 bases between the two ends. The CDR3 runs 15 residues. CDR1 is SEHNR, CDR2 FQNEAQ, per germline (reference sequence). DNA for the CDR3: TGTGCCAGCAGCTTAGGCGGAGGCAGCACCGGGGAGCTGTTTTTT. It is translated as CASSLGGGSTGELFF.

This chain uses TRBV20-1 with TRBJ2-7; TRBD2 matches 13 bases. This CDR3 has 15 amino acids. V was clipped by 7 bases and J by 6 bases; unmatched bases: 12. Germline V gene data show CDR1 as DFQATT and CDR2 as SNEGSKA (reference sequence). The CDR3: CSGYTGTSGMGEQYF. The CDR3 nucleotides are TGCAGTGGGTACACCGGGACTAGCGGGATGGGCGAGCAGTACTTC.

The J gene is TRBJ2-1, the V gene TRBV20-1, with TRBD2 matching over 11 bases. This CDR3 has 15 residues. V shed 0 bases and J 9 bases; nucleotides not matched to a gene: 7. The germline V gene has CDR1 DFQATT and CDR2 SNEGSKA (reference sequence). The CDR3 DNA follows: TGCAGTGCTAGAGAGGTAGCGGGAGGGTTTGGTGAGCAGTTCTTC. It is translated as CSAREVAGGFGEQFF.

This clonotype was counted only a few times. The V gene is TRBV28, the J gene TRBJ2-7; the D gene is possibly TRBD2 (5 bases). The CDR3 runs to 13 residues. V was cut by 5 bases and J by 2 bases, with 10 bases left in between. Per germline, CDR1 MDHEN and CDR2 SYDVKM. The CDR3 spells CASSTRKTYEQYF. CDR3 DNA sequence: TGTGCCAGCAGTACTAGAAAAACCTACGAGCAGTACTTC. The complete variable domain, with remaining parts taken from reference TRBV28 and TRBJ2-7, reads DVKVTQSSRYLVKRTGEKVFLECVQDMDHENMFWYRQDPGLGLRLIYFSYDVKMKEKGDIPEGYSVSREKKERFSLILESASTNQTSMYLCASSTRKTYEQYFGPGTRLTVT.

This clonotype showed up many times. The V and J genes are TRBV20-1 and TRBJ2-6; possible D gene TRBD1, 6 bases. Germline loops: CDR1 DFQATT, CDR2 SNEGSKA (reference sequence). CDR3 length: 15 residues. Deletions cut 0 bases from V and 2 bases from J, with 8 bases between. CDR3 region: CSARDTGTGANVLTF. As DNA, the CDR3 is TGCAGTGCTAGAGATACAGGGACTGGGGCCAACGTCCTGACTTTC.

This clonotype was counted at least ten times. The rearrangement joins TRBV20-1 to TRBJ1-6; 10 bases match TRBD1. V lost 5 bases to trimming and J lost 7 bases; unmatched junction nucleotides: 5. The CDR3 is 14 residues long. Germline-derived CDR1 and CDR2 are DFQATT and SNEGSKA (reference sequence). CDR3 nucleotide sequence: TGCAGTGCTTTTAGACAGGGGGCGAATTCACCCCTCCACTTT. It is translated as CSAFRQGANSPLHF.

This chain links TRBV25-1 with TRBJ2-7; 9 nucleotides align to TRBD1. Germline loops: CDR1 MGHDK, CDR2 SYGVNS. CDR3 size: 14 residues. V gave up 3 bases and J gave up 3 bases; unmatched junction bases: 3. CDR3 loop: CASSDRQGVYEQYF. The CDR3 DNA sequence: TGTGCCAGCAGTGACCGACAGGGGGTCTACGAGCAGTACTTC.